This T cell receptor beta chain was identified in a study of T cells after yellow fever vaccination. J was trimmed by 9 bases and V by 5 bases; bases with no gene match: 7. Looked up from germline, CDR1 is SGHTA and CDR2 is FQGNSA. The CDR3 sequence is 16 residues long. Regarding this clonotype: The antigen is not known.

General observations from the study: Weaker, the secondary response peaked sooner, at day 5 versus 15.

Making TCR cDNA involved 5'RACE template switching, which added UMIs and a universal primer site. TCRdb reprocessed the 5' RACE reads with MiXCR, giving one entry per CDR3 protein. The profile shows about 340,000 distinct CDR3 sequences, about 12% of them singletons. This receptor was obtained from a man between 18 and 35 years old who received the YFV17D yellow fever vaccine. This chain connects TRBV7-2 to TRBJ2-2; 15 nucleotides agree with TRBD2. Source: CD4+ T cells sorted from PBMCs, taken 15 days after the yellow fever booster vaccination. The CDR3 spells CASSGGTSGGSRELFF. The CDR3 nucleotides are TGTGCCAGCAGCGGAGGGACTAGCGGGGGGAGTCGGGAGCTGTTTTTT.